This is a list of T cell receptor beta chains from one sample in a study of shared clonotypes between healthy human individuals. Some clones are missing from TCRdb's copy, which holds only in-frame ones; the method was immunoSEQ multiplex PCR. The sample includes over 2 million clones, 95% of them seen just once. Sequenced: naive CD4+ T cells sorted from blood. Receptor source: a man younger than 35 in good health. Each CDR3 is given with its conserved first and last residue. A D gene is named only where the DNA matches it firmly. Not every row has a clone size; where given, it reads once, few, many or a size class.

clone size: -; J gene: TRBJ1-4; CDR3 length: 13; D gene: -; V gene: TRBV5-6; CDR3 DNA: TGTGCCAGCAGAAGCTCGAGGGATGAAAAACTGTTTTTT; CDR3 protein: CASRSSRDEKLFF
clone size: -; J gene: TRBJ1-1; CDR3 length: 13; D gene: TRBD1; V gene: TRBV5-4; CDR3 DNA: TGTGCCAGCAGCCCAGGGGGGAACACTGAAGCTTTCTTT; CDR3 protein: CASSPGGNTEAFF
clone size: -; J gene: TRBJ1-1; CDR3 length: 13; D gene: -; V gene: TRBV5-1; CDR3 DNA: TGCGCCAGCAGCTTGGCCGGTGACTTTGAAGCTTTCTTT; CDR3 protein: CASSLAGDFEAFF
clone size: -; J gene: TRBJ2-5; CDR3 length: 12; D gene: -; V gene: TRBV29-1; CDR3 DNA: TGCAGCGTTGCAGGGAATGCAGAGACCCAGTACTTC; CDR3 protein: CSVAGNAETQYF
clone size: -; J gene: TRBJ1-3; CDR3 length: 12; D gene: TRBD1; V gene: TRBV5-4; CDR3 DNA: TGTGCCAGCAGTAGTAGACAGGGTCTAATATATTTT; CDR3 protein: CASSSRQGLIYF
clone size: once; J gene: TRBJ2-1; CDR3 length: 17; D gene: TRBD2; V gene: TRBV5-1; CDR3 DNA: TGCGCCAGCAGCCCCGGACTAGCGGGAGGTACATACAATGAGCAGTTCTTC; CDR3 protein: CASSPGLAGGTYNEQFF
clone size: once; J gene: TRBJ2-1; CDR3 length: 17; D gene: -; V gene: TRBV27; CDR3 DNA: TGTGCCAGCAGGGCTACAGGGTCCCTAATTATAAACAATGAGCAGTTCTTC; CDR3 protein: CASRATGSLIINNEQFF
clone size: -; J gene: TRBJ1-2; CDR3 length: 17; D gene: -; V gene: TRBV6-1; CDR3 DNA: TGTGCCAGCAGTGAAAGGACATACAGGGAATTCATCTATGGCTACACCTTC; CDR3 protein: CASSERTYREFIYGYTF
clone size: -; J gene: TRBJ2-5; CDR3 length: 12; D gene: -; V gene: TRBV7-2; CDR3 DNA: TGTGCCAGCAGGGGATGGGGAGAGACCCAGTACTTC; CDR3 protein: CASRGWGETQYF
clone size: -; J gene: TRBJ2-5; CDR3 length: 15; D gene: TRBD2; V gene: TRBV10-1; CDR3 DNA: TGCGCCAGCAGTGAGTCCGGGACTAGTTCGGAGACCCAGTACTTC; CDR3 protein: CASSESGTSSETQYF
clone size: -; J gene: TRBJ1-1; CDR3 length: 13; D gene: -; V gene: TRBV6-1; CDR3 DNA: TGTGCCAGCTCTTTGGGGGCATACACTGAAGCTTTCTTT; CDR3 protein: CASSLGAYTEAFF
clone size: -; J gene: TRBJ2-5; CDR3 length: 15; D gene: -; V gene: TRBV7-6; CDR3 DNA: TGTGCCAGCAGCTTAGGGGGCGGGCGGGAAGAGACCCAGTACTTC; CDR3 protein: CASSLGGGREETQYF
clone size: -; J gene: TRBJ2-2; CDR3 length: 16; D gene: -; V gene: TRBV5-1; CDR3 DNA: TGCGCCAGCAGCCCCGGACATAGAACGAACACCGGGGAGCTGTTTTTT; CDR3 protein: CASSPGHRTNTGELFF
clone size: -; J gene: TRBJ1-2; CDR3 length: 13; D gene: -; V gene: TRBV6-1; CDR3 DNA: TGTGCCAGCAGTGAAGCGTGGGGGTATGGCTACACCTTC; CDR3 protein: CASSEAWGYGYTF
clone size: -; J gene: TRBJ2-3; CDR3 length: 15; D gene: TRBD2; V gene: TRBV4-1; CDR3 DNA: TGCGCCAGCAGCCAAGTCGGGGGGATTGCAGATACGCAGTATTTT; CDR3 protein: CASSQVGGIADTQYF
clone size: many; J gene: TRBJ2-7; CDR3 length: 12; D gene: -; V gene: TRBV30; CDR3 DNA: TGTGCCTCCTCTAGGGATACCTACGAGCAGTACTTC; CDR3 protein: CASSRDTYEQYF
clone size: few; J gene: TRBJ1-5; CDR3 length: 15; D gene: TRBD1; V gene: TRBV9; CDR3 DNA: TGTGCCAGCAGCGTAGGACAGGGGGCGAATCAGCCCCAGCATTTT; CDR3 protein: CASSVGQGANQPQHF
clone size: -; J gene: TRBJ1-5; CDR3 length: 13; D gene: -; V gene: TRBV11-2; CDR3 DNA: TGTGCCAGCAGCTTAGTTGGGGGACAGCCCCAGCATTTT; CDR3 protein: CASSLVGGQPQHF
clone size: -; J gene: TRBJ1-1; CDR3 length: 14; D gene: -; V gene: TRBV6-5; CDR3 DNA: TGTGCCAGCAGTTACCACAGGAGATCCATCGAAGCTTTCTTT; CDR3 protein: CASSYHRRSIEAFF
clone size: -; J gene: TRBJ2-7; CDR3 length: 13; D gene: TRBD1; V gene: TRBV18; CDR3 DNA: TGTGCCAGCTCACCACCGACAGGGGACGAGCAGTACTTC; CDR3 protein: CASSPPTGDEQYF
clone size: once; J gene: TRBJ2-7; CDR3 length: 14; D gene: -; V gene: TRBV19; CDR3 DNA: TGTGCCACCACAGACGGTCCGGGGAAGGACGAGCAGTACTTC; CDR3 protein: CATTDGPGKDEQYF